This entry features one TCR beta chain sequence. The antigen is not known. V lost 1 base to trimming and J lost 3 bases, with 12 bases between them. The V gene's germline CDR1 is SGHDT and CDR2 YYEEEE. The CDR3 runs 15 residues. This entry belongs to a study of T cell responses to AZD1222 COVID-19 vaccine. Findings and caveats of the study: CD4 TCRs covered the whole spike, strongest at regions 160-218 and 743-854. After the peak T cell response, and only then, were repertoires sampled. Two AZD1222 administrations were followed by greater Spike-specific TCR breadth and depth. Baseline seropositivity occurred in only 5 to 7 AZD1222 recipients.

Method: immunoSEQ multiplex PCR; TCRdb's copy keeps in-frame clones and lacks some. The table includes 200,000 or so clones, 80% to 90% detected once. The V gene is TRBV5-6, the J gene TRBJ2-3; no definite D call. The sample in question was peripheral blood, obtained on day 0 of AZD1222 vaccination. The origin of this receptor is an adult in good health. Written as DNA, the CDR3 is TGTGCCAGCAGCTTGTATTCGACGGAAACAGATACGCAGTATTTT. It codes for CASSLYSTETDTQYF.